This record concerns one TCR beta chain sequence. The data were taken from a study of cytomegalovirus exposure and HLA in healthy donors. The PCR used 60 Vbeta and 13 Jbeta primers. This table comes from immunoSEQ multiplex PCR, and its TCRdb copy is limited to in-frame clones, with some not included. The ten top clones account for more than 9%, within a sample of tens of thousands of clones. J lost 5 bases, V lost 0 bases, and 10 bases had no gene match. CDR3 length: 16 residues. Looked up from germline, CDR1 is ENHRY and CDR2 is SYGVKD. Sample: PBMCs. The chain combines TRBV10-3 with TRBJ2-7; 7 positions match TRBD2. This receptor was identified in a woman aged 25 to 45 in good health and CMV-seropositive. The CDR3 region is CAISESAGDPWDEQYF. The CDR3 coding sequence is TGTGCCATCAGTGAGTCGGCGGGGGACCCCTGGGACGAGCAGTACTTC.